Presented here are 26 T cell receptor beta chains from one specimen sequenced in a study of blood T cell repertoires in COVID-19. Measured with immunoSEQ multiplex PCR; TCRdb has only the in-frame clones, and not every one. The data hold some 180,000 clones, with approximately 88% observed a single time. Sequencing was performed on peripheral blood. The receptor source for this set is a woman aged 40 to 49 with COVID-19, enrolled during active disease.

The V and J genes are TRBV10-3 and TRBJ1-2; D perhaps matches TRBD1 (5 bases). The V end lost 3 bases, the J end lost 2 bases, and 10 bases lay between the germline ends. This CDR3 spans 14 amino acids. Germline CDR1 reads ENHRY; CDR2 reads SYGVKD. This CDR3 is CAISDPGLNYGYTF. DNA of the CDR3: TGTGCCATCAGTGATCCAGGGCTGAACTATGGCTACACCTTC.

The chain joins TRBV6-4 to TRBJ1-6; D uncertain. The V end was cut by 5 bases, the J end by 0 bases, with 8 bases between. From germline, CDR1 is MRHNA and CDR2 SNTAGT. The CDR3 length is 15 residues. CDR3 residues: CASSRRSSYNSPLHF. The DNA of the CDR3 is TGTGCCAGCAGTAGAAGGAGCTCCTATAATTCACCCCTCCACTTT.

The count of this clone is one. V and J are TRBV19 and TRBJ2-1, with D perhaps TRBD2 (5 bases). The CDR3 is 12 residues long. Germline CDR1 is LNHDA and CDR2 is SQIVND (reference sequence). V lost 4 bases and J lost 12, with 13 bases in between. The CDR3 bases are TGTGCCAGTAGTACCGGACTCTCGGGGCAGTTCTTC. Translation gives CASSTGLSGQFF.

V is TRBV24-1 and J is TRBJ2-5; TRBD1 agrees at 8 bases. Trimming cost V 2 bases and J 3 bases; bases outside gene matches: 4. The germline gives CDR1 KGHDR, CDR2 SFDVKD. This CDR3 region has 15 residues. CDR3 loop: CATSDWAGGKETQYF. CDR3 bases: TGTGCCACCAGTGATTGGGCAGGGGGCAAAGAGACCCAGTACTTC.

The rearrangement links TRBV6-6 to TRBJ1-2; 10 nucleotides match TRBD1. Trimming removed 2 bases from V and 4 bases from J; junction bases left unmatched: 4. Germline CDR1 is MNHNY and CDR2 is SVGAGI (reference sequence). The CDR3 is 15 amino acids. The CDR3 DNA reads TGTGCCAGCAGTTACAGGACAGGGGGGTCCTATGGCTACACCTTC. Its translation is CASSYRTGGSYGYTF.

The chain combines TRBV28 with TRBJ1-1; D uncertain. V was cut by 5 bases and J by 4 bases, with 11 bases left in between. CDR1 is MDHEN and CDR2 is SYDVKM in the germline V gene. The CDR3 is 13 amino acids. The CDR3 bases are TGTGCCAGCAGTCCGCGCGGGATCACTGAAGCTTTCTTT. Its protein is CASSPRGITEAFF.

V gene TRBV5-8 combines with J gene TRBJ1-4; D ambiguous. This CDR3 has 15 amino acids. Trimming shortened V by 1 base and J by 8 bases, and 15 bases separated the two germline ends. Germline V gives CDR1 SGHTS, CDR2 YDEGEE. The CDR3 region is CASSLIREAAEKLFF. CDR3 coding DNA: TGTGCCAGCAGCTTGATCCGGGAGGCCGCGGAAAAACTGTTTTTT.

The rearrangement uses TRBV25-1 and TRBJ2-7, with TRBD1 matching over 7 bases. The trim removed 8 bases at V and 0 bases at J, leaving 7 bases unmatched. CDR1 MGHDK and CDR2 SYGVNS come from the germline V gene. This CDR3 is 14 amino acids long. CDR3 DNA: TGTGCCAGCTCAGGGGGAATTAACTCCTACGAGCAGTACTTC. It yields the protein CASSGGINSYEQYF.

The chain couples TRBV5-4 to TRBJ2-1, with TRBD1 as a possible D gene (6 bases). The CDR3 is 15 amino acids. From germline, CDR1 is SGHNT and CDR2 YYREEE (reference sequence). V was pared by 0 bases and J by 2 bases, with 9 bases between. The CDR3 loop is CASSLDRAAYNEQFF. In DNA form, the CDR3 reads TGTGCCAGCAGCTTGGACAGGGCCGCCTACAATGAGCAGTTCTTC.

V is TRBV27 and J is TRBJ2-7; 8 positions match TRBD1. Germline V CDR1 and CDR2: MNHEY, SMNVEV (reference sequence). V trimming: 6 bases; J trimming: 0 bases; junction bases outside the gene matches: 4. CDR3 length: 14 amino acids. For the CDR3, the DNA is TGTGCCAGCAGAATCAGGGGGCCCTCCTACGAGCAGTACTTC. Its protein product is CASRIRGPSYEQYF.

The sample holds one count of this clone. This sequence joins TRBV9 and TRBJ2-1, with 7 bases aligning to TRBD2. With V trimmed by 4 bases and J by 2 bases, 21 bases remained unmatched. The CDR3 is 20 amino acids. From germline, CDR1 is SGDLS and CDR2 YYNGEE. The CDR3 region has the DNA TGTGCCAGCAGCCATCAAAGCCGGGGTGGCGGGAGTGCCACCTACAATGAGCAGTTCTTC. It yields the protein CASSHQSRGGGSATYNEQFF.

The rearrangement uses TRBV24-1 and TRBJ2-1; 12 bases are a match to TRBD2. The length of the CDR3 is 15 residues. The junction had 5 bases not matched to a gene; V was cut back by 4 bases and J by 8 bases. Germline V gene sequence: CDR1 KGHDR, CDR2 SFDVKD. The CDR3 nucleotides are TGTGCCACCAGTGAGCCTAGCGGGGGGGTAGATGAGCAGTTCTTC. This sequence encodes CATSEPSGGVDEQFF.

This sequence joins TRBV4-2 and TRBJ1-6; D remains unclear. The CDR3 length is 13 residues. CDR1 and CDR2 from the germline V gene are LGHNA and YNFKEQ. Trimming removed 4 bases at V and 13 bases at J, with 14 bases between. The CDR3 nucleotides are TGTGCCAGCAGCCCCGGCGGGGATTATCCCCTCCACTTT. Its protein is CASSPGGDYPLHF.

The V and J genes are TRBV5-1 and TRBJ1-5, with TRBD1 identical over 7 bases. This CDR3 contains 17 residues. Germline CDR1 SGHRS, CDR2 YFSETQ. The V gene end was trimmed by 3 bases and the J gene end by 3 bases; junction bases not matched to a gene: 12. CDR3 loop: CASSSNPTGMDNQPQHF. The CDR3 region has the DNA TGCGCCAGCAGCTCAAACCCGACAGGGATGGACAATCAGCCCCAGCATTTT.

There are a few counts of this clone. This chain links TRBV15 with TRBJ2-5; 8 bases are a match to TRBD2. The CDR3 runs 15 residues. With V trimmed by 5 bases and J by 5 bases, 10 bases remained unmatched. Germline-derived CDR1 and CDR2 are LNHNV and YYDKDF (reference sequence). The CDR3 coding sequence is TGTGCCACCAGCGTTTCGCGGGGGGCTCCCGAGACCCAGTACTTC. Protein sequence: CATSVSRGAPETQYF.

The chain has TRBV25-1 and TRBJ1-6; weak D call: TRBD1 (5 bases). With 5 bases removed from V and 8 bases from J, the gap between germline ends came to 13 bases. The length of the CDR3 is 14 residues. Germline lookup yields CDR1 MGHDK and CDR2 SYGVNS. The CDR3 loop reads CASSRVQEYSPLHF. The CDR3 nucleotides read TGTGCCAGCAGTCGGGTACAGGAGTATTCACCCCTCCACTTT.

The chain has TRBV6-2 or TRBV6-3 and TRBJ2-1; D is perhaps TRBD2 (6 bases). Germline V lookup: CDR1 MNHEY, CDR2 SVGEGT. With 2 bases removed from V and 2 bases from J, the gap between germline ends came to 13 bases. This CDR3 has 16 amino acids. The CDR3 here is CASSYPRDWTYNEQFF. In nucleotides, the CDR3 is TGTGCCAGCAGTTACCCCCGGGACTGGACCTACAATGAGCAGTTCTTC.

J is TRBJ1-1 and V is TRBV28; D call uncertain. Trimming removed 4 bases at V and 4 bases at J, with 19 bases between. This CDR3 comprises 16 residues. Germline V lookup: CDR1 MDHEN, CDR2 SYDVKM. The CDR3 spells CASSSLPPISFTEAFF. The CDR3 DNA reads TGTGCCAGCAGTTCCCTACCTCCCATAAGTTTCACTGAAGCTTTCTTT. The variable domain in full, with the rest retrieved from reference TRBV28 and TRBJ1-1, is DVKVTQSSRYLVKRTGEKVFLECVQDMDHENMFWYRQDPGLGLRLIYFSYDVKMKEKGDIPEGYSVSREKKERFSLILESASTNQTSMYLCASSSLPPISFTEAFFGQGTRLTVV.

Here the CDR3 DNA reads TGTGCCAGCAGCTCCCCTCAGGGTGTGAACACTGAAGCTTTCTTT. Encoded protein: CASSSPQGVNTEAFF. This chain connects TRBV5-6 to TRBJ1-1; a possible D gene is TRBD1 (5 bases). Between the trimmed V and J ends, which lost 3 bases and 0 bases, there was a span of 12 bases. The CDR3 is 15 amino acids. Germline assignment: CDR1 SGHDT and CDR2 YYEEEE.

This clone was counted a few times. The chain uses TRBV12-3 or TRBV12-4 and TRBJ2-7, with a tentative D call TRBD2 (6 bases). The V and J ends lost 2 bases and 3 bases respectively, with 8 bases between them. The CDR3 contains 13 residues. The DNA of the CDR3 is TGTGCCAGCAGTTTAAAGGGACTCTACGAGCAGTACTTC. Amino acids: CASSLKGLYEQYF.

The chain recombines TRBV18 with TRBJ1-1; 8 bases are a match to TRBD1. The CDR3 has 18 amino acids. The germline V gene encodes CDR1 KGHSH and CDR2 LQKENI. V was pared by 4 bases and J by 3 bases, with 16 bases of the junction left unmatched. The CDR3 loop reads CASSLGTGGATRDTEAFF. The CDR3 DNA reads TGTGCCAGCTCACTTGGGACAGGAGGGGCTACGAGGGACACTGAAGCTTTCTTT.

This chain uses TRBV6-1 with TRBJ1-5; D possibly corresponds to TRBD1 (5 bases). V lost 3 bases to trimming and J lost 0 bases, with 12 bases between them. Per germline, CDR1 MNHNS and CDR2 SASEGT. There are 16 residues in the CDR3. The CDR3 loop reads CASSEFYRSSNQPQHF. The CDR3 DNA reads TGTGCCAGCAGTGAGTTCTACAGGAGTAGCAATCAGCCCCAGCATTTT.

This clone is a singleton in its sample. This chain joins TRBV7-3 and TRBJ2-7; 7 positions match TRBD1. From germline, CDR1 is SGHTA and CDR2 FQGTGA. With V trimmed by 5 bases and J by 2 bases, 9 bases remained unmatched. The CDR3 consists of 15 residues. CDR3 sequence (DNA): TGTGCCAGCAGCAAACGACAGGGTAGACCCTACGAGCAGTACTTC. Translation: CASSKRQGRPYEQYF. Full variable domain (rest looked up from reference TRBV7-3 and TRBJ2-7): GAGVSQTPSNKVTEKGKYVELRCDPISGHTALYWYRQSLGQGPEFLIYFQGTGAADDSGLPNDRFFAVRPEGSVSTLKIQRTERGDSAVYLCASSKRQGRPYEQYFGPGTRLTVT.

This chain joins TRBV19 and TRBJ2-1, with 7 bases aligning to TRBD2. V gave up 5 bases and J gave up 7 bases; unmatched junction bases: 11. This CDR3 region has 15 residues. Germline-derived CDR1 and CDR2 are LNHDA and SQIVND (reference sequence). DNA for the CDR3: TGTGCCAGTAGTCCTTGGGCCGGGGAGGGGAATGAGCAGTTCTTC. Amino acid sequence: CASSPWAGEGNEQFF.

This chain uses TRBV6-2 or TRBV6-3 with TRBJ2-1, with 9 bases aligning to TRBD1. V shed 0 bases and J 8 bases; nucleotides not matched to a gene: 14. From germline, CDR1 is MNHEY and CDR2 SVGEGT. The CDR3 spans 18 residues. The CDR3 region has the DNA TGTGCCAGCAGTTACTCGCAAGCAGGACAGGGGATAGAATATGAGCAGTTCTTC. Translated: CASSYSQAGQGIEYEQFF.

This clone has just one count. The V gene is TRBV9, the J gene TRBJ1-3; no clear D. The CDR3 length is 13 residues. The germline V and J ends were trimmed by 4 bases and 5 bases, with 10 bases remaining between them. In germline, CDR1 is SGDLS, CDR2 YYNGEE. CDR3 sequence reads: CASSPLSRNTIYF. CDR3 bases: TGTGCCAGCAGCCCCCTTAGTAGAAACACCATATATTTT. The full variable domain, completed using reference TRBV9 and TRBJ1-3, is DSGVTQTPKHLITATGQRVTLRCSPRSGDLSVYWYQQSLDQGLQFLIQYYNGEERAKGNILERFSAQQFPDLHSELNLSSLELGDSALYFCASSPLSRNTIYFGEGSWLTVV.